This T cell receptor beta chain was observed in a study of CD8 T cells in ankylosing spondylitis. V lost 1 base, J lost 6 bases, and 6 bases lay in between. The germline V gene has CDR1 MGHDK and CDR2 SYGVNS. This CDR3 comprises 12 residues. To note about this clonotype: Antigen unknown.

Study results and caveats: Researchers reportedly found disease-linked clones significantly enriched in matched ankylosing spondylitis synovial fluid. Several highly homologous variants made up a TCR beta motif, and this motif appeared characteristic of ankylosing spondylitis blood. Disease-linked clones displayed a CD8+ phenotype and appeared relatively rarely in peripheral blood.

The TCR beta libraries were generated through quantitative 5'-RACE incorporating molecular barcodes. TCRdb used MiXCR to reprocess the 5' RACE reads, holding one entry per CDR3 protein. The table shows some 700,000 distinct CDR3 sequences, with under 20% occurring only once. The receptor was derived from a male donor with ankylosing spondylitis. This chain uses TRBV25-1 with TRBJ1-2; D is unresolved. The sample was blood, either unsorted or a sorted T cell fraction (not recorded which). Here the CDR3 DNA reads TGTGCCAGCAGTGAATTACTGGATGGCTACACCTTC. Encoded protein: CASSELLDGYTF.